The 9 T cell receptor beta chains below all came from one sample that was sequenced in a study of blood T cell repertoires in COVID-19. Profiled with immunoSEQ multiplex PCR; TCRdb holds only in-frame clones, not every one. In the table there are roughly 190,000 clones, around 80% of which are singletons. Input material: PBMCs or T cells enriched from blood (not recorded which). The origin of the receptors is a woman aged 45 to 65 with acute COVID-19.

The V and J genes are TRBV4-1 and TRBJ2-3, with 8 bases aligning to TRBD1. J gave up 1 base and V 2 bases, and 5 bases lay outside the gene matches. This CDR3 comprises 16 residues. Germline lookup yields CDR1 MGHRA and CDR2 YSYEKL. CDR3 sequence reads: CASSQSATGGTDTQYF. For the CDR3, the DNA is TGCGCCAGCAGCCAATCCGCGACAGGGGGCACAGATACGCAGTATTTT.

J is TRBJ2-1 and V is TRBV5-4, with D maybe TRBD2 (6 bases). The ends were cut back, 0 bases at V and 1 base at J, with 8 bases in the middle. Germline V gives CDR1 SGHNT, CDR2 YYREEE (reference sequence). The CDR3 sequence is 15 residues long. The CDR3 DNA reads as TGTGCCAGCAGCTTGGGCCTAGCGTCCTACAATGAGCAGTTCTTC. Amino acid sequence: CASSLGLASYNEQFF.

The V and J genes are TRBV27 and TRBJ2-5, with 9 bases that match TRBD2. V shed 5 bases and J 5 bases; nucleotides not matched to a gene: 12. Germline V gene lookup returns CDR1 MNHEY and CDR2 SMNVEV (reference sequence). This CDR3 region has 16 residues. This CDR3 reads CASSPRSGGSRETQYF. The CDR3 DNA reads TGTGCCAGCAGTCCCAGAAGCGGGGGGTCACGGGAGACCCAGTACTTC.

CDR3 sequence: CASNPGLSGELFF. CDR3 DNA: TGTGCCAGCAACCCGGGACTCTCCGGGGAGCTGTTTTTT. The chain carries TRBV6-5 and TRBJ2-2, with D perhaps TRBD2 (6 bases). The CDR3 has 13 residues. Germline V lookup: CDR1 MNHEY, CDR2 SVGAGI. V lost 7 bases to trimming and J lost 6 bases, with 12 bases between them.

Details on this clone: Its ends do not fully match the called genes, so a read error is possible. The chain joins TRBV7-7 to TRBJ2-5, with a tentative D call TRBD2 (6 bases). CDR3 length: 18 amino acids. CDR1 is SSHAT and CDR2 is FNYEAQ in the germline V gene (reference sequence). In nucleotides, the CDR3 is TGTGCTAGCAGCTTAGGGGCCCTCTACCGGGGGTCCGAAGAGACCCAGTACTTC. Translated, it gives CASSLGALYRGSEETQYF.

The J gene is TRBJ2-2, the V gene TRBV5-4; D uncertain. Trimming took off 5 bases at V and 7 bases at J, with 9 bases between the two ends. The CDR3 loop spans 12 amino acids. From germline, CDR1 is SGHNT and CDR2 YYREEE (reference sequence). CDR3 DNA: TGTGCCAGCAGACCCGAGCTCGGGGAGCTGTTTTTT. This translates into CASRPELGELFF.

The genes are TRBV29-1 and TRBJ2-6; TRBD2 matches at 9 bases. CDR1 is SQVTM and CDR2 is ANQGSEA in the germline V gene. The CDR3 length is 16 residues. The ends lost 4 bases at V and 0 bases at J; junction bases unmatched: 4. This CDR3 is CSVGGGDPSGANVLTF. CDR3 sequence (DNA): TGCAGCGTTGGCGGGGGGGACCCCTCTGGGGCCAACGTCCTGACTTTC.

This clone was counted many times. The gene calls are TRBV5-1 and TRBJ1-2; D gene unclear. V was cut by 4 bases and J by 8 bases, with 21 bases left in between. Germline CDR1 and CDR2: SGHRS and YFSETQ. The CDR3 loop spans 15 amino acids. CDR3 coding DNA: TGCGCCAGCAGCCCTAGAGGTGAGGGCGCGGGAGGCTACACCTTC. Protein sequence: CASSPRGEGAGGYTF. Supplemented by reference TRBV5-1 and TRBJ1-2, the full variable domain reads KAGVTQTPRYLIKTRGQQVTLSCSPISGHRSVSWYQQTPGQGLQFLFEYFSETQRNKGNFPGRFSGRQFSNSRSEMNVSTLELGDSALYLCASSPRGEGAGGYTFGSGTRLTVV.

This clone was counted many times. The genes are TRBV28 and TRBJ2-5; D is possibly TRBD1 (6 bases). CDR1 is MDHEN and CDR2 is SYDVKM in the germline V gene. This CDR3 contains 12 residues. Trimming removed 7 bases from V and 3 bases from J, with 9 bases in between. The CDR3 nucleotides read TGTGCCAGCATGTCAGGGGAAGAGACCCAGTACTTC. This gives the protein CASMSGEETQYF.